This T cell receptor beta chain stems from a study of technical replicates of blood from a few donors. The protocol was immunoSEQ multiplex PCR, while the TCRdb copy is restricted to in-frame clones and leaves out a portion. This sample carries tens of thousands of clones, 90% to 95% of them seen once, and the ten largest clones take approximately 3.9%. The CDR3 runs to 14 residues. V was clipped by 4 bases and J by 5 bases, with 15 bases between them. Germline V CDR1 and CDR2: LNHDA, SQIVND (reference sequence). Sequencing was done on a sample of PBMCs. This clonotype was obtained from a human donor in good health. Some clones in this sample may be carry-over from other donors' samples. J is TRBJ2-7 and V is TRBV19; D is possibly TRBD1 (5 bases). DNA for the CDR3: TGTGCCAGTAGTAGTCCACAGGCGGCGAACGAGCAGTACTTC. It is translated as CASSSPQAANEQYF.